The 8 T cell receptor beta chains presented below share a single source sample, sequenced in a study of cytomegalovirus exposure and HLA in healthy donors. 13 Jbeta primers and 60 Vbeta primers were used for the PCR. The table came from immunoSEQ multiplex PCR; TCRdb's copy has only in-frame clones and leaves some out. The sample has about 260,000 clones, 84% seen once; the top ten hold roughly 2%. The sample taken for sequencing was PBMCs. These receptors all come from a woman aged 40 to 50 in good health and CMV-seropositive.

J is TRBJ2-7 and V is TRBV9; D perhaps matches TRBD1 (6 bases). The CDR3 has 13 amino acids. Germline lookup yields CDR1 SGDLS and CDR2 YYNGEE. With 0 bases removed from V and 5 bases from J, the gap between germline ends came to 9 bases. CDR3 in DNA: TGTGCCAGCAGCGTAGGGGACATCAACGAGCAGTACTTC. It yields the protein CASSVGDINEQYF.

The chain is built from TRBV2 and TRBJ2-3; 8 bases are shared with TRBD1. Germline CDR1 is SNHLY and CDR2 is FYNNEI. V gave up 8 bases and J gave up 2 bases; unmatched junction bases: 9. This CDR3 is built from 15 residues. The CDR3 nucleotides read TGTGCCAGCGGATCCTCAGGGGGCCCCACAGATACGCAGTATTTT. Its protein product is CASGSSGGPTDTQYF.

The gene calls are TRBV18 and TRBJ2-7; D remains ambiguous. Between the trimmed V and J ends, which lost 4 bases and 5 bases, there was a span of 6 bases. This CDR3 has 11 residues. The V gene's germline CDR1 is KGHSH and CDR2 LQKENI. The CDR3 reads CASSRQNEQYF. In nucleotides, the CDR3 is TGTGCCAGCTCACGGCAGAACGAGCAGTACTTC.

This sequence joins TRBV11-3 and TRBJ2-3; D is possibly TRBD1 (5 bases). The germline gives CDR1 SGHNT, CDR2 YENEEA. Trimming took off 4 bases at V and 0 bases at J, with 17 bases between the two ends. The CDR3 sequence is 17 residues long. The CDR3: CASSSSWGRTSTDTQYF. The CDR3 coding sequence is TGTGCCAGCAGCTCCTCCTGGGGCAGAACAAGCACAGATACGCAGTATTTT. The whole variable domain, remainder taken from reference TRBV11-3 and TRBJ2-3, is EAGVVQSPRYKIIEKKQPVAFWCNPISGHNTLYWYLQNLGQGPELLIRYENEEAVDDSQLPKDRFSAERLKGVDSTLKIQPAELGDSAVYLCASSSSWGRTSTDTQYFGPGTRLTVL.

The V gene is TRBV19, the J gene TRBJ2-7, with TRBD2 as a possible D gene (6 bases). V shed 4 bases and J shed 2 bases, with 9 bases lying between them. Germline V lookup: CDR1 LNHDA, CDR2 SQIVND (reference sequence). The CDR3 totals 13 residues. This CDR3 reads CASSRTTAYEQYF. For the CDR3, the DNA is TGTGCCAGTAGTAGGACTACGGCCTACGAGCAGTACTTC.

This sequence joins TRBV5-4 and TRBJ2-7, with 7 positions matching TRBD2. The V gene end was trimmed by 0 bases and the J gene end by 4 bases; junction bases not matched to a gene: 4. The CDR3 extends over 14 amino acids. Germline V gene sequence: CDR1 SGHNT, CDR2 YYREEE (reference sequence). The CDR3 nucleotides are TGTGCCAGCAGCTTGGGGACTAGAACTTACGAGCAGTACTTC. It is translated as CASSLGTRTYEQYF.

The chain recombines TRBV25-1 with TRBJ2-1, with TRBD2 matching 8 bases. V gave up 5 bases and J gave up 11 bases; unmatched junction bases: 14. The CDR3 sequence is 15 residues long. Germline V lookup: CDR1 MGHDK, CDR2 SYGVNS. The CDR3 nucleotides are TGTGCCAGCAGTTCACCCGGGGGGGCAGACCATCAGCAGTTCTTC. Its protein product is CASSSPGGADHQQFF.

The chain recombines TRBV28 with TRBJ2-3, with TRBD2 as a possible D gene (6 bases). V lost 2 bases and J 6 bases, leaving 24 bases between the germline ends. The CDR3 loop spans 18 amino acids. From germline, CDR1 is MDHEN and CDR2 SYDVKM. The CDR3 DNA reads TGTGCCAGCAGTTTAGCGGGCTTGAGCGGGTCTCGAAGGGATACGCAGTATTTT. Its translation is CASSLAGLSGSRRDTQYF.